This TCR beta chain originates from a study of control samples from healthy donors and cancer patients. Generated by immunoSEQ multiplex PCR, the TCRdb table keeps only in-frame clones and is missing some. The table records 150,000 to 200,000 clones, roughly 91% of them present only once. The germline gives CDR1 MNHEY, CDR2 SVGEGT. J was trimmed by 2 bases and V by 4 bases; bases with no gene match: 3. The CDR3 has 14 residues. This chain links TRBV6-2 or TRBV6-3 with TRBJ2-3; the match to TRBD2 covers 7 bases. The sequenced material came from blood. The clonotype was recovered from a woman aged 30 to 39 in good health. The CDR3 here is CASSLAGPTDTQYF. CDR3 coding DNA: TGTGCCAGCAGTTTAGCGGGTCCCACAGATACGCAGTATTTT.